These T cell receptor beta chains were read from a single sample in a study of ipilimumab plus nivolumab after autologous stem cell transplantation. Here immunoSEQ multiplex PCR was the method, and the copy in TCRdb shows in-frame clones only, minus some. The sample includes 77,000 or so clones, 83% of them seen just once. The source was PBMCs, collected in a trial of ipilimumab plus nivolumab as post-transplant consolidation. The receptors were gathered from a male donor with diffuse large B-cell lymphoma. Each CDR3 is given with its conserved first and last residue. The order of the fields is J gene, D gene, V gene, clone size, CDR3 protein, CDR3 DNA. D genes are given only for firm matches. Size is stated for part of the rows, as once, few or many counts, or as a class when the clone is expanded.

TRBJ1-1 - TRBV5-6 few CASSQQSEAFF TGTGCCAGCAGCCAACAATCTGAAGCTTTCTTT
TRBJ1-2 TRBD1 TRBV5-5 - CASSRTGQGIGYTF TGTGCCAGCAGCCGGACAGGACAGGGAATCGGCTACACCTTC
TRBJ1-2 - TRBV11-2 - CASSLAGSGGYTF TGTGCCAGCAGCTTAGCAGGGTCGGGCGGCTACACCTTC
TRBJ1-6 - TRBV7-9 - CASSPNNSPLHF TGTGCCAGCAGCCCCAATAATTCACCCCTCCACTTT
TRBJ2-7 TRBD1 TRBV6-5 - CASNLGQAGSYEQYF TGTGCCAGCAACCTGGGACAGGCCGGCTCCTACGAGCAGTACTTC
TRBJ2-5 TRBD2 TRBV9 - CASARAGGWETQYF TGTGCCAGCGCTCGTGCGGGGGGGTGGGAGACCCAGTACTTC
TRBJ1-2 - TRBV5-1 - CASSVYDGWDGYTF TGCGCCAGCAGCGTATACGACGGGTGGGATGGCTACACCTTC
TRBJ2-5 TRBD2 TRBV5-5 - CASSLGGLAGGETQYF TGTGCCAGCAGCTTGGGCGGACTAGCGGGGGGAGAGACCCAGTACTTC
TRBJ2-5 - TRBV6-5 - CASSEAPTQYF TGTGCCAGCAGTGAAGCGCCCACCCAGTACTTC
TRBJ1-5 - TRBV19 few CASTRDRVQPQHF TGTGCCAGTACCCGAGATCGGGTTCAGCCCCAGCATTTT
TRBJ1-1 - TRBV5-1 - CASSLEGGTEAFF TGCGCCAGCAGCTTGGAGGGGGGCACTGAAGCTTTCTTT
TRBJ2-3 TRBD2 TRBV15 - CATKLAGAFRTDTQYF TGTGCCACAAAACTAGCGGGGGCCTTTAGGACAGATACGCAGTATTTT
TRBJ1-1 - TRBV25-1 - CASSDLGGAVDGGTEAFF TGTGCCAGCAGTGACTTGGGGGGGGCGGTAGATGGTGGCACTGAAGCTTTCTTT
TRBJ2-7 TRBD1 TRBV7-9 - CASSLRGGQVLEQYF TGTGCCAGCAGCTTAAGAGGGGGACAGGTACTCGAGCAGTACTTC
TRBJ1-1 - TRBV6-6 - CASSYGPPEAFF TGTGCCAGCAGTTACGGTCCCCCAGAAGCTTTCTTT
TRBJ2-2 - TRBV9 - CASSGPGLGTGELFF TGTGCCAGCAGCGGTCCGGGGCTTGGGACCGGGGAGCTGTTTTTT
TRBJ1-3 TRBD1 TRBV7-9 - CASSQRRDRGRNTIYF TGTGCCAGCAGCCAAAGACGGGACAGGGGCCGGAACACCATATATTTT
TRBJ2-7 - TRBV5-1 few CASSFGGYEQYF TGCGCCAGCAGCTTTGGGGGCTACGAGCAGTACTTC
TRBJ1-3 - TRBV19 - CASSISLRGPTGNTIYF TGTGCCAGTAGTATATCCCTCCGGGGGCCTACTGGAAACACCATATATTTT
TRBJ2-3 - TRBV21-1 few CASSNWAAGSTLTTQYF -
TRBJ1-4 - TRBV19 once CASSGPSQNEKLFF TGTGCCAGTAGTGGACCCTCCCAGAATGAAAAACTGTTTTTT
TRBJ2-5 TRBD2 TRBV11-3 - CASSSGTSAAGETQYF TGTGCCAGCAGCTCCGGGACTAGCGCTGCCGGAGAGACCCAGTACTTC
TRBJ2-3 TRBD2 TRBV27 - CASASSGGTYTQYF TGTGCCAGCGCGTCCAGCGGGGGTACATATACGCAGTATTTT
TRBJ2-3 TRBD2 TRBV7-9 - CASSRGLAGGSTDTQYF TGTGCCAGCAGCCGAGGACTAGCGGGGGGTAGCACAGATACGCAGTATTTT